This T cell receptor (beta chain) was captured in a study of blood T cell repertoires in COVID-19. The CDR3 has 16 residues. V was pared by 3 bases and J by 0 bases, with 2 bases of the junction left unmatched. The germline gives CDR1 LNHNV, CDR2 YYDKDF (reference sequence). Study processing details: Reference gene primers were amplified, and this amplification served to estimate nucleated cell counts. Produced via immunoSEQ multiplex PCR; TCRdb's table is partial and in-frame only. Clone size and the V and J calls come from that table; the DNA yielded D and trimming. Seen here are 150,000 to 200,000 clones, approximately 83% observed once, and the top ten hold 10% to 15%.

V and J are TRBV15 and TRBJ2-3, with TRBD2 matching over 11 bases. The sequenced material came from peripheral blood. The source is a man between 65 and 79 years old who had recovered from COVID-19. The CDR3 DNA sequence: TGTGCCACCAGCAGGGGGACTAGCGGTAGCACAGATACGCAGTATTTT. Amino acids: CATSRGTSGSTDTQYF.